Listed here is a single T cell receptor (beta chain). The target antigen is unknown. V lost 5 bases and J lost 0, with 10 bases in between. From germline, CDR1 is KGHSH and CDR2 LQKENI. The CDR3 spans 14 residues. The data were produced by immunoSEQ multiplex PCR, yet TCRdb's version contains in-frame clones alone and is incomplete. The sample lists tens of thousands of clones; around 92% were seen once. The data stem from a study of OX40 agonist ivuxolimab in advanced cancers. On the study more broadly: Patients in the trial were receiving intravenous ivuxolimab every 2 weeks, at doses of 0.01 to 10 mg/kg. Roughly two fifths of patients had received prior checkpoint inhibitor therapy.

General study points: Antigen specificity remained undetermined for the expanded peripheral T cells.

The input for sequencing was CD4+ or CD8+ T cells sorted from blood, taken in a trial of the OX40 agonist ivuxolimab. This receptor was identified in an adult with an advanced solid tumor such as melanoma, head and neck, liver or kidney cancer. The chain carries TRBV18 and TRBJ1-2, with no clear D. The CDR3 bases are TGTGCCAGCTCAGAAGAAGGCTCTAACTATGGCTACACCTTC. Protein: CASSEEGSNYGYTF.